This T cell receptor (beta chain) stems from a study of blood T cell repertoires in COVID-19. Study at large: In each case, the material was cDNA or gDNA derived from T cells, B-cell-depleted T cells, or PBMCs.

Libraries were prepared by immunoSEQ multiplex PCR; TCRdb keeps only in-frame clonotypes and omits some of them. The top ten clones hold about 2.5% of a sample with a few hundred thousand clones, about 90% of them seen once. V was shortened by 3 bases and J by 2 bases, with 16 bases between the two germline ends. This CDR3 comprises 16 residues. CDR1 and CDR2 (germline): KGHSH, LQKENI. The chain combines TRBV18 with TRBJ1-1, with a possible D match to TRBD1 (6 bases). The receptor comes from a man in his late teens or twenties with active or convalescent COVID-19. The sequencing input was peripheral blood. The CDR3 DNA follows: TGTGCCAGCTCACCCCCAGGGGCGTGGGCTAACACTGAAGCTTTCTTT. Protein product: CASSPPGAWANTEAFF.